The clone carrying this T cell receptor beta chain showed up just a few times. Its antigen remains unknown. This specimen belongs to a study of beta chain features in type 1 diabetes. Reverse transcription of all isolated RNA meant that expressed TCRB transcripts were sequenced. Sequencing was performed with immunoSEQ multiplex PCR; in TCRdb, only in-frame clones are kept and a portion is missing. The repertoire includes 600,000 or so clones, around 15% of them detected once, and 0.035% to 0.045% sits in the top ten. This CDR3 is 14 amino acids long. CDR1 is SQVTM and CDR2 is ANQGSEA in the germline V gene. J was trimmed by 4 bases and V by 3 bases; bases with no gene match: 6. CD45RO/CCR7/CD25/CD127/CD95/CD27 sorting isolated CD4+ naive, central memory, regulatory and stem cell-like memory cells. Study-wide results and limits: Whether HLA type influences TCRB rearrangement remained unresolved here. Among all four CD4+ subsets, Type 1 diabetes patients had TCRB CDR3s that were moderately but significantly shorter. Amplification by PCR could prefer shorter templates, with the same effect in patients and controls.

J is TRBJ1-2 and V is TRBV29-1, with 9 bases that match TRBD1. Material for sequencing was naive CD4+ T cells from blood. This TCR was recovered from a man in his late teens or twenties with type 1 diabetes. CDR3 sequence reads: CSVEVRDRVYGYTF. The CDR3 DNA is TGCAGCGTTGAGGTCCGGGACAGGGTCTATGGCTACACCTTC.